What follows are 8 T cell receptor beta chains derived from one specimen sequenced in a study of shared clonotypes between healthy human individuals. The protocol was immunoSEQ multiplex PCR, while the TCRdb copy is restricted to in-frame clones and leaves out a portion. This sample carries fewer than 1.8 million clones, approximately 98.5% of them seen once, and the ten largest clones take around 0.38%. Specimen: naive CD4+ T cells sorted from blood. The sample's subset: CD45RA+ positively selected. The receptors stem from a man in his thirties or forties in good health.

This rearrangement joins TRBV5-1 to TRBJ2-7; 9 bases align to TRBD2. CDR1 is SGHRS, CDR2 YFSETQ, per germline. V shed 0 bases and J 3 bases; nucleotides not matched to a gene: 4. The CDR3 has 15 residues. This CDR3 is CASSLVVSGGYEQYF. In DNA form, the CDR3 reads TGCGCCAGCAGCTTGGTGGTTAGCGGGGGCTACGAGCAGTACTTC.

Notes on this clone: This same CDR3 is encoded by further DNA sequences in the sample. This chain uses TRBV10-2 with TRBJ1-4; 9 bases match TRBD1. Germline-derived CDR1 and CDR2 are WSHSY and SAAADI. J lost 5 bases, V lost 8 bases, and 3 bases had no gene match. The CDR3 sequence is 13 residues long. The CDR3 protein is CASRDRANEKLFF. In nucleotides, the CDR3 is TGCGCCAGCCGGGACAGGGCGAATGAAAAACTGTTTTTT.

The chain has TRBV6-1 and TRBJ1-1, with no clear D. V lost 4 bases and J lost 0, with 9 bases in between. Germline V gene data show CDR1 as MNHNS and CDR2 as SASEGT. The CDR3 loop spans 14 amino acids. This CDR3 reads CASSAPGLNTEAFF. CDR3 DNA sequence: TGTGCCAGCAGTGCGCCAGGTTTGAACACTGAAGCTTTCTTT.

As concerns this clone: Other nucleotide sequences in the sample specify the same CDR3. This sequence joins TRBV6-1 and TRBJ1-2, with D possibly being TRBD1 (6 bases). V gave up 1 base and J gave up 0 bases, with 9 bases separating them. The CDR3 length is 15 residues. Germline V gene sequence: CDR1 MNHNS, CDR2 SASEGT. The DNA of the CDR3 is TGTGCCAGCAGTGAAGGCCAGGGGACTAACTATGGCTACACCTTC. Translated, it gives CASSEGQGTNYGYTF.

For this clone: Distinct nucleotide sequences in the sample also encode this CDR3. The chain combines TRBV27 with TRBJ1-5, with D tentatively TRBD1 (5 bases). Trimming took 2 bases from V and 0 from J, leaving 8 bases between them. CDR1 and CDR2 from the germline V gene are MNHEY and SMNVEV (reference sequence). The CDR3 runs to 15 residues. The CDR3: CASSLRGTSNQPQHF. The CDR3 DNA sequence: TGTGCCAGCAGTTTAAGGGGAACTAGCAATCAGCCCCAGCATTTT.

V is TRBV18 and J is TRBJ1-5, with unresolved D. CDR1 and CDR2 (germline): KGHSH, LQKENI. This CDR3 is 18 amino acids long. Trimming removed 3 bases at V and 0 bases at J, with 18 bases between. This CDR3 reads CASSPDVRAILSNQPQHF. The CDR3 bases are TGTGCCAGCTCACCCGACGTACGAGCAATCCTTAGCAATCAGCCCCAGCATTTT.

The gene calls are TRBV15 and TRBJ2-2; possible D gene TRBD1, 6 bases. The CDR3 length is 15 residues. The ends were cut back, 1 base at V and 3 bases at J, with 9 bases in the middle. Germline CDR1 reads LNHNV; CDR2 reads YYDKDF (reference sequence). CDR3 residues: CATSRGGLYTGELFF. The CDR3 region has the DNA TGTGCCACCAGCAGAGGGGGGCTTTACACCGGGGAGCTGTTTTTT. Variable domain in full (rest from reference TRBV15 and TRBJ2-2): DAMVIQNPRYQVTQFGKPVTLSCSQTLNHNVMYWYQQKSSQAPKLLFHYYDKDFNNEADTPDNFQSRRPNTSFCFLDIRSPGLGDTAMYLCATSRGGLYTGELFFGEGSRLTVL.

This sequence joins TRBV30 and TRBJ1-5; 12 bases are a match to TRBD1. V trimming: 4 bases; J trimming: 5 bases; junction bases outside the gene matches: 3. CDR3 length: 14 amino acids. Looked up from germline, CDR1 is GTSNPN and CDR2 is SVGIG (reference sequence). DNA for the CDR3: TGTGCCTGGACCGGGACAGGGGGCGATCAGCCCCAGCATTTT. This codes for CAWTGTGGDQPQHF.